Below are 32 T cell receptor beta chains sequenced from a single sample in a study of cytomegalovirus exposure and HLA in healthy donors. The PCR contained 60 Vbeta and 13 Jbeta primers. The table came from immunoSEQ multiplex PCR; TCRdb's copy has only in-frame clones and leaves some out. The top ten hold about 7% of the sample, which has approximately 130,000 clones, approximately 85% seen once. The sequencing sample was made of PBMCs. The receptors were gathered from a woman aged 25 to 39 in good health and CMV-seropositive.

The chain recombines TRBV7-9 with TRBJ2-7, with D maybe TRBD1 (6 bases). The CDR3 runs 14 residues. V shed 5 bases and J shed 2 bases, with 13 bases lying between them. Germline V gene data show CDR1 as SEHNR and CDR2 as FQNEAQ (reference sequence). This CDR3 is CASSVTAGAYEQYF. CDR3 nucleotide sequence: TGTGCCAGCAGCGTCACCGCAGGGGCCTACGAGCAGTACTTC.

CDR3 nucleotides: TGCAGTGCTAGAGAGGCGGGGCCCCAGCATTTT. It translates to CSAREAGPQHF. The chain joins TRBV20-1 to TRBJ1-5, with D unclear. The CDR3 runs 11 residues. The V gene lost 0 bases and the J gene lost 9 bases, with 6 bases spanning the gap. The germline gives CDR1 DFQATT, CDR2 SNEGSKA (reference sequence).

This clone came up a few times. V and J are TRBV27 and TRBJ2-5; 7 nucleotides match TRBD2. V was pared by 6 bases and J by 0 bases, with 4 bases of the junction left unmatched. Germline CDR1 MNHEY, CDR2 SMNVEV (reference sequence). The CDR3 extends over 14 amino acids. The CDR3: CASRPAGHQETQYF. DNA of the CDR3: TGTGCCAGCAGACCAGCGGGGCACCAAGAGACCCAGTACTTC.

This clone was seen a few times. The V call is TRBV29-1, the J call TRBJ1-2, with TRBD1 matching over 8 bases. The CDR3 extends over 15 amino acids. CDR1 is SQVTM and CDR2 is ANQGSEA in the germline V gene. V shed 6 bases and J 6 bases; nucleotides not matched to a gene: 15. The CDR3 loop reads CSVGARGQGSNGYTF. In DNA, the CDR3 is TGCAGCGTGGGAGCACGCGGACAGGGCTCCAATGGCTACACCTTC.

The rearrangement joins TRBV10-3 to TRBJ2-5; 13 bases are a match to TRBD2. With the DNA end fitting TRBJ2-7 better, the J assignment may be wrong. This CDR3 spans 16 amino acids. Germline CDR1 ENHRY, CDR2 SYGVKD. The CDR3 DNA reads TGTGCCATCAGGGGGACTAGCGGGACTTTCTCCTACGAGCAGTACTTC. It yields the protein CAIRGTSGTFSYEQYF.

The rearrangement links TRBV6-6 to TRBJ2-1; TRBD2 might be the D (5 bases). CDR1 is MNHNY and CDR2 is SVGAGI in the germline V gene (reference sequence). Between the trimmed V and J ends, which lost 6 bases and 2 bases, there was a span of 11 bases. The CDR3 sequence is 14 residues long. In DNA, the CDR3 is TGTGCCAGCAGACTAGATAAAGCCTACAATGAGCAGTTCTTC. It specifies CASRLDKAYNEQFF.

The V call is TRBV5-4, the J call TRBJ2-5; D unresolved. Between the trimmed V and J ends, which lost 2 bases and 1 base, there was a span of 12 bases. Germline CDR1 and CDR2: SGHNT and YYREEE (reference sequence). The CDR3 length is 15 residues. The CDR3 here is CASSFGPLAQETQYF. The CDR3 DNA is TGTGCCAGCAGCTTTGGCCCCCTGGCCCAAGAGACCCAGTACTTC.

This chain links TRBV6-1 with TRBJ2-7; 7 bases line up with TRBD1. CDR3 length: 15 residues. Germline V lookup: CDR1 MNHNS, CDR2 SASEGT. V shed 7 bases, J shed 4 bases, and the junction held 13 bases outside the gene matches. The CDR3 protein is CASITTPGQLYEQYF. CDR3 nucleotide sequence: TGTGCCAGCATTACCACTCCGGGACAGTTATACGAGCAGTACTTC.

This chain uses TRBV6-1 with TRBJ1-6; D remains ambiguous. V lost 3 bases, J lost 6 bases, and 9 bases lay in between. The CDR3 is made up of 14 amino acids. Germline-derived CDR1 and CDR2 are MNHNS and SASEGT. The DNA of the CDR3 is TGTGCCAGCAGTGAGGTTAGAGTTAATTCACCCCTCCACTTT. Amino acid sequence: CASSEVRVNSPLHF.

CDR3 DNA sequence: TGTGCCAGCACTCGTGGAAACACCATATATTTT. It specifies CASTRGNTIYF. The rearrangement links TRBV6-5 to TRBJ1-3; D is ambiguous. Trimming left V 7 bases short and J 3 bases short, with 4 bases between. From germline, CDR1 is MNHEY and CDR2 SVGAGI. The CDR3 extends over 11 amino acids.

The chain joins TRBV4-1 to TRBJ2-7; 8 nucleotides line up with TRBD2. V dropped 1 base and J dropped 4; count of bases not matched to a gene: 12. The V gene's germline CDR1 is MGHRA and CDR2 YSYEKL. The CDR3 length is 17 residues. CDR3 nucleotides: TGCGCCAGCAGCCAAGTACTTTTCGGAACTAGCGGATACGAGCAGTACTTC. Residues: CASSQVLFGTSGYEQYF.

This rearrangement joins TRBV9 to TRBJ2-1; D is unclear. CDR1 and CDR2 (germline): SGDLS, YYNGEE. The CDR3 runs 12 residues. The V and J ends lost 3 bases and 10 bases respectively, with 11 bases between them. The CDR3 coding sequence is TGTGCCAGCAGCGGCCTCCGGGTCGAGCAGTTCTTC. Translation gives CASSGLRVEQFF.

The chain carries TRBV28 and TRBJ1-1; 9 positions match TRBD1. The CDR3 loop spans 15 amino acids. J was trimmed by 3 bases and V by 3 bases; bases with no gene match: 5. Germline values: CDR1 MDHEN, CDR2 SYDVKM. The CDR3 DNA sequence: TGTGCCAGCAGTTTTGGGGACAGGGCGCACACTGAAGCTTTCTTT. This codes for CASSFGDRAHTEAFF.

The chain couples TRBV5-6 to TRBJ2-1; 10 positions agree with TRBD1. From germline, CDR1 is SGHDT and CDR2 YYEEEE. The length of the CDR3 is 14 residues. J lost 16 bases, V lost 0 bases, and 10 bases had no gene match. This CDR3 is CASSLGLGGTGDFF. CDR3 DNA: TGTGCCAGCAGCTTGGGTCTGGGCGGGACAGGGGACTTCTTC.

Only one count was recorded for this clone. The chain has TRBV10-2 and TRBJ2-7; TRBD2 is a possible D gene (6 bases). The germline CDR1 and CDR2 sequences are WSHSY and SAAADI. The CDR3 is 12 residues long. The V end lost 7 bases, the J end lost 6 bases, and 13 bases lay between the germline ends. CDR3 coding DNA: TGCGCCAGCAAGGAATTCGGGGGCGAGCAGTACTTC. This codes for CASKEFGGEQYF.

This CDR3 is CASSLQGADTQYF. The CDR3 bases are TGTGCCAGCAGCTTACAGGGGGCAGATACGCAGTATTTT. The gene calls are TRBV7-2 and TRBJ2-3, with 7 bases lining up with TRBD1. V trimming: 2 bases; J trimming: 4 bases; junction bases outside the gene matches: 0. The CDR3 consists of 13 residues. Germline CDR1 SGHTA, CDR2 FQGNSA.

The chain links TRBV10-3 to TRBJ2-6, with 7 bases matching TRBD1. The CDR3 contains 19 residues. Germline V gives CDR1 ENHRY, CDR2 SYGVKD. The V segment lost 8 bases and the J segment 0 bases; nucleotides outside the gene matches: 16. CDR3 region: CAIGGGPGQLSSGANVLTF. The CDR3 nucleotides are TGTGCCATCGGAGGAGGCCCGGGACAGTTAAGCTCTGGGGCCAACGTCCTGACTTTC.

J is TRBJ2-5 and V is TRBV15, with D unresolved. The germline V gene has CDR1 LNHNV and CDR2 YYDKDF (reference sequence). The germline V and J ends were trimmed by 2 bases and 5 bases, with 9 bases remaining between them. This CDR3 is 13 amino acids long. The CDR3 DNA follows: TGTGCCACCAGCAGAAGCTCACTGGAGACCCAGTACTTC. Protein: CATSRSSLETQYF.

This chain joins TRBV7-9 and TRBJ2-7; D gene unclear. CDR1 SEHNR and CDR2 FQNEAQ come from the germline V gene (reference sequence). Trimming pared 5 bases from V and 7 bases from J, leaving 15 bases between. This CDR3 contains 13 residues. The CDR3 DNA reads as TGTGCCAGCAGCCCGCGCTCGGCGACTGAGCAGTACTTC. Translated: CASSPRSATEQYF.

The chain joins TRBV7-9 to TRBJ2-6, with D uncertain. V lost 2 bases and J lost 0, with 8 bases in between. This CDR3 contains 16 residues. From germline, CDR1 is SEHNR and CDR2 FQNEAQ (reference sequence). The CDR3 spells CASSLFGSSGANVLTF. The CDR3 DNA sequence: TGTGCCAGCAGCTTATTCGGTAGCTCTGGGGCCAACGTCCTGACTTTC.

This clone has only one observation. The V and J genes are TRBV19 and TRBJ2-5, with a tentative D call TRBD2 (5 bases). The CDR3 covers 14 residues. Trimming cost V 0 bases and J 2 bases, with 7 bases left between them. Germline CDR1 LNHDA, CDR2 SQIVND (reference sequence). CDR3 nucleotide sequence: TGTGCCAGTAGTATAGATTTAGCGCAAGAGACCCAGTACTTC. It yields the protein CASSIDLAQETQYF. The full variable domain, completed using reference TRBV19 and TRBJ2-5, is DGGITQSPKYLFRKEGQNVTLSCEQNLNHDAMYWYRQDPGQGLRLIYYSQIVNDFQKGDIAEGYSVSREKKESFPLTVTSAQKNPTAFYLCASSIDLAQETQYFGPGTRLLVL.

In DNA, the CDR3 is TGCGCCAGCAGCTTGGGGACACAGGACAATGAGCAGTTCTTC. It codes for CASSLGTQDNEQFF. The chain employs TRBV5-1 and TRBJ2-1; tentatively, D is TRBD1 (5 bases). V lost 0 bases to trimming and J lost 5 bases, with 9 bases between them. The CDR3 runs to 14 residues. Looked up from germline, CDR1 is SGHRS and CDR2 is YFSETQ.

The chain links TRBV13 to TRBJ2-3, with no clear D. This CDR3 is 14 amino acids long. Germline lookup yields CDR1 PRHDT and CDR2 FYEKMQ (reference sequence). V shed 5 bases and J shed 4 bases, with 13 bases lying between them. CDR3 DNA sequence: TGTGCCAGCAGCCTGGTGTCGGTTGCAGATACGCAGTATTTT. Residues: CASSLVSVADTQYF.

The CDR3 DNA follows: TGCGCCAGCTGCCGTGACGGGGTTCCCTACAATGAGCAGTTCTTC. Translation: CASCRDGVPYNEQFF. This chain connects TRBV4-1 to TRBJ2-1; D is possibly TRBD2 (5 bases). V dropped 8 bases and J dropped 2 bases, with 16 bases sitting between them. This CDR3 spans 15 amino acids. The germline CDR1 and CDR2 sequences are MGHRA and YSYEKL.

This clone was counted a single time. The chain combines TRBV5-1 with TRBJ2-3; 11 nucleotides match TRBD2. With V trimmed by 3 bases and J by 1 base, 1 base remained unmatched. The germline V gene encodes CDR1 SGHRS and CDR2 YFSETQ. The CDR3 covers 15 residues. CDR3 DNA sequence: TGCGCCAGCAGCTATAGCGGGGGGGGCACAGATACGCAGTATTTT. This codes for CASSYSGGGTDTQYF.

This sequence joins TRBV7-9 and TRBJ1-1; tentative D call: TRBD1 (5 bases). This CDR3 contains 13 residues. V lost 5 bases and J 4 bases, leaving 11 bases between the germline ends. Per the germline V gene, CDR1 is SEHNR and CDR2 is FQNEAQ (reference sequence). CDR3 in DNA: TGTGCCAGCAGCGCACAGGTGCGCACTGAAGCTTTCTTT. It yields the protein CASSAQVRTEAFF.

The chain employs TRBV30 and TRBJ2-1; 7 nucleotides agree with TRBD1. V dropped 2 bases and J dropped 7; count of bases not matched to a gene: 5. CDR1 is GTSNPN, CDR2 SVGIG, per germline (reference sequence). This CDR3 has 13 residues. Here the CDR3 reads CAWSTGDVNEQFF. The CDR3 DNA is TGTGCCTGGAGTACAGGGGATGTTAATGAGCAGTTCTTC.

The rearrangement uses TRBV7-9 and TRBJ1-1; D remains unclear. This CDR3 has 13 residues. Per germline, CDR1 SEHNR and CDR2 FQNEAQ (reference sequence). The CDR3 region has the DNA TGTGCTACCAAAAGAGACATGAACACTGAAGCTTTCTTT. Residues: CATKRDMNTEAFF.

Of note for this clone: Because it lacks the conserved phenylalanine or tryptophan at the end, this CDR3 is likely a read error. The limits of the CDR3 on the DNA are not certain, so only TCRdb's listed CDR3 is given. The J gene is TRBJ1-2, the V gene TRBV7-8; TRBD1 was called by the table and not checked on the DNA. The germline V gene has CDR1 SGHVS and CDR2 FQNEAQ. The CDR3 is 13 amino acids in total, end residues counted. CDR3 sequence: CASSLGGQPQAVY.

The chain is built from TRBV27 and TRBJ1-5; D is ambiguous. The germline CDR1 and CDR2 sequences are MNHEY and SMNVEV (reference sequence). Deletions cut 2 bases from V and 9 bases from J, with 8 bases between. The CDR3 sequence is 12 residues long. CDR3 DNA sequence: TGTGCCAGCAGTTTAACACCCCCGCCCCAGCATTTT. Its translation is CASSLTPPPQHF.

This clone was recorded once. CDR3 nucleotide sequence: TGTGCCAGCTCACCAGTCCTAGCGGGGGGGCTCAATGAGCAGTTCTTC. Protein product: CASSPVLAGGLNEQFF. This rearrangement joins TRBV18 to TRBJ2-1, with 12 bases lining up with TRBD2. From germline, CDR1 is KGHSH and CDR2 LQKENI. The CDR3 has 16 amino acids. With 2 bases clipped from V and 6 bases from J, the junction kept 5 bases outside the gene matches.

This CDR3 reads CACCGGQETQYF. CDR3 sequence (DNA): TGTGCCTGTTGCGGGGGACAAGAGACCCAGTACTTC. J is TRBJ2-5 and V is TRBV30; 7 bases match TRBD2. The length of the CDR3 is 12 residues. The V gene end was trimmed by 6 bases and the J gene end by 2 bases; junction bases not matched to a gene: 3. Germline loops: CDR1 GTSNPN, CDR2 SVGIG (reference sequence).